Each of the 3 T cell receptor beta chains below was sequenced from the same sample in a study of blood T cell repertoires in COVID-19. Method: immunoSEQ multiplex PCR; TCRdb's copy keeps in-frame clones and lacks some. The table includes under 90,000 clones, around nine tenths detected once. The sequencing sample was made of peripheral blood. These receptors all stem from a man aged 35 to 55 with COVID-19, enrolled during active disease.

J is TRBJ2-1 and V is TRBV4-1; TRBD2 agrees at 16 bases. Germline V gene data show CDR1 as MGHRA and CDR2 as YSYEKL. Losses at the gene ends were 3 bases for V and 1 base for J; bases not matched to a gene: 3. This CDR3 comprises 18 residues. The CDR3 DNA follows: TGCGCCAGCAGCCAGGGACTAGCGGGGGGGCCTTCCTACAATGAGCAGTTCTTC. It yields the protein CASSQGLAGGPSYNEQFF.

This chain joins TRBV11-2 and TRBJ2-1; 7 bases map to TRBD2. This CDR3 comprises 12 residues. V lost 6 bases and J lost 6; bases outside the gene matches: 2. Germline CDR1 reads SGHAT; CDR2 reads FQNNGV. The CDR3 DNA reads TGTGCCAGCAGGTCGGGGGGCAATGAGCAGTTCTTC. Its protein is CASRSGGNEQFF.

The chain has TRBV30 and TRBJ2-1; TRBD2 matches 9 bases. CDR3 length equals 16 residues. The V gene end was trimmed by 1 base and the J gene end by 4 bases; junction bases not matched to a gene: 8. Germline CDR1 GTSNPN, CDR2 SVGIG (reference sequence). The CDR3 loop is CAWSAPRRGGYNEQFF. As DNA, the CDR3 is TGTGCCTGGAGTGCCCCTCGGCGGGGGGGTTACAATGAGCAGTTCTTC.